This entry features one TCR beta chain sequence. Some 28,000 T cell genomes (about 0.2 ug DNA) went into each sorted-subset replicate. Assay: immunoSEQ multiplex PCR; the TCRdb copy retains only in-frame clones and omits some. The table includes about 1 million clones, around four fifths detected once. The entry originates in a study of shared clonotypes between healthy human individuals. V dropped 3 bases and J dropped 10; count of bases not matched to a gene: 9. This CDR3 has 15 residues. CDR1 and CDR2 (germline): SGHDT, YYEEEE. The sequenced material came from memory CD4+ T cells sorted from blood. The subset here: CD45RA-negative fraction. The sequence was collected from a man aged 18 to 35 in good health. The chain employs TRBV5-6 and TRBJ1-6, with 8 bases lining up with TRBD1. The CDR3 coding sequence is TGTGCCAGCAGCTCACTAAGACAGGGGTTGTCACCCCTCCACTTT. This gives the protein CASSSLRQGLSPLHF.